This TCR beta chain was found in a study of Ad26.COV2.S vaccination and SARS-CoV-2 variants. Study-level findings and limits: Post-vaccination breadth of spike-specific CD8+ and CD4+ T cell responses was reportedly substantial. Placebo recipients had lower spike-specific TCR breadth than vaccine recipients.

This clone occurred once. Its antigen is not known. TCRdb's table, derived via immunoSEQ multiplex PCR, lists solely in-frame clones and lacks some. The sample carries about 480,000 clones, 70% to 90% recorded once. Treatment here: some 19 received Ad26.COV2.S at low or high dose, single or two shots; roughly five received placebo; per-sample allocation not given. Samples were taken on day 63 after the first vaccine or placebo injection. What was given as vaccine was an Ad26 vector encoding Wuhan-strain SARS-CoV-2 spike. Sequencing used peripheral blood, obtained in a trial of Ad26.COV2.S vaccine versus placebo. This TCR was recovered from a person aged 18-65 years who received the Ad26.COV2.S COVID-19 vaccine or a placebo.

The CDR3 sequence is CASSLLAESYEQYF. The DNA of the CDR3 is TGTGCCAGCAGCTTATTAGCGGAGTCCTACGAGCAGTACTTC. This rearrangement joins TRBV7-9 to TRBJ2-7; D might be TRBD2 (6 bases). The CDR3 contains 14 residues. Germline V CDR1 and CDR2: SEHNR, FQNEAQ (reference sequence). V was clipped by 2 bases and J by 1 base, with 9 bases between them.